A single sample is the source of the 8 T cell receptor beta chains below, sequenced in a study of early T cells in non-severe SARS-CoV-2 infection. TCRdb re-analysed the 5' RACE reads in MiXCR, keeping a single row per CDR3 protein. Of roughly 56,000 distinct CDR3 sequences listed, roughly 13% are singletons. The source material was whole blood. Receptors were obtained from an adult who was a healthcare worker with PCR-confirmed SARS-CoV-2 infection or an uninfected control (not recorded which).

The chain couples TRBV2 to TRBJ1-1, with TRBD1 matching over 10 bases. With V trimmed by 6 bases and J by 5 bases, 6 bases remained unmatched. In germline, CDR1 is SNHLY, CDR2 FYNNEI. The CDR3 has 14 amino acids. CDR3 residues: CASRTPGQGTEAFF. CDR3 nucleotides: TGTGCCAGCAGAACCCCGGGACAGGGGACTGAAGCTTTCTTT.

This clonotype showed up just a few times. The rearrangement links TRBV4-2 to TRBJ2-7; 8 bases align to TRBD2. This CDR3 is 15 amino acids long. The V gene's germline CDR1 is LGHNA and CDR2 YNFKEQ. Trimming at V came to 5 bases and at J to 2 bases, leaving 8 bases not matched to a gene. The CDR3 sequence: CASSSTTSGTYEQYF. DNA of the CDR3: TGTGCCAGCAGCTCTACCACTAGCGGAACCTACGAGCAGTACTTC.

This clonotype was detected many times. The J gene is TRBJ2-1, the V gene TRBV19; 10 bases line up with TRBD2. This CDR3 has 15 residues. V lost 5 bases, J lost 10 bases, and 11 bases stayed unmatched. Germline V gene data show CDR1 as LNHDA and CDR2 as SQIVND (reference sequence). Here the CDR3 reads CASSAMGLAITEQFF. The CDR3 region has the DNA TGTGCCAGTAGTGCGATGGGACTAGCGATAACGGAGCAGTTCTTC.

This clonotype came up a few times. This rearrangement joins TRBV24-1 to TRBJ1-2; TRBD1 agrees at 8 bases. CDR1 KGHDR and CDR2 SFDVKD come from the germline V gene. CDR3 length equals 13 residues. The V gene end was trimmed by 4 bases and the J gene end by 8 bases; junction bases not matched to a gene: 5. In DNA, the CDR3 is TGTGCCACCAGTGAAAGGACAGGGAAGGGCTACACCTTC. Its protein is CATSERTGKGYTF.

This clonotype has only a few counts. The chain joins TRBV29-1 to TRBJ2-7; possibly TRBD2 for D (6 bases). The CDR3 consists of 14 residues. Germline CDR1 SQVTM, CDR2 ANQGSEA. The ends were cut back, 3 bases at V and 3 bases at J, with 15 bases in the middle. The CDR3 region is CSVEPGRGNYEQYF. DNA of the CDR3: TGCAGCGTTGAGCCGGGACGCGGGAACTACGAGCAGTACTTC.

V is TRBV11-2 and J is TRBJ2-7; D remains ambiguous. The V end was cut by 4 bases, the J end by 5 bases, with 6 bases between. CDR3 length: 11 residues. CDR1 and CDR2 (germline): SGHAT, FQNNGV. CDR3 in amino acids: CASSSSHEQYF. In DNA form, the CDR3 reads TGTGCCAGCAGCTCCAGTCACGAGCAGTACTTC.

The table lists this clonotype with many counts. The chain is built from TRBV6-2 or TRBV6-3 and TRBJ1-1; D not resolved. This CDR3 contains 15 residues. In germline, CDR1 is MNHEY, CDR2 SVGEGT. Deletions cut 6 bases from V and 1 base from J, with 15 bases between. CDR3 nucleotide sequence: TGTGCCAGCAGCAACAATGTAGGAGCGAACACTGAAGCTTTCTTT. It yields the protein CASSNNVGANTEAFF.

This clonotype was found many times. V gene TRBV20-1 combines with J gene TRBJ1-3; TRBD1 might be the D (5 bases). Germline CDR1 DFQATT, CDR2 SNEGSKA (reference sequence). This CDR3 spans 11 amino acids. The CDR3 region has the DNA TGCGGGGGGAGGTCAGGAAACACCATATATTTT. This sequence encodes CGGRSGNTIYF.